This is a list of T cell receptor beta chains from one sample in a study of T-cell memory formation after mild COVID-19. In TCRdb, the 5' RACE reads were re-called with MiXCR into one record per CDR3 protein. The data contain fewer than 250,000 distinct CDR3 sequences, 15% to 17% of them seen just once; the ten biggest clones take up about 2%. Sequenced input: PBMCs or a T cell subset sorted from them (not recorded which). The receptors were gathered from an adult woman who had mild COVID-19 (a few samples of this study predate the infection). Cell type and time point are not known. The CDR3 runs from the conserved cysteine through the conserved F or W. The D gene is left open where the match is weak. Clone size is stated in some rows and not others, as once, few, many or a class when expanded.

D: .
size: .
J: TRBJ1-1
V: TRBV9
DNA: TGTGCCAGCAGCGTAGCTTGGGGGAACGCTGAAGCTTTCTTT
CDR3: CASSVAWGNAEAFF

D: TRBD2
size: few
J: TRBJ2-7
V: TRBV12-3/TRBV12-4
DNA: TGTGCCAGCAAATCGAGCGGGGGGTCCTACGAGCAGTACTTC
CDR3: CASKSSGGSYEQYF

D: .
size: many
J: TRBJ1-2
V: TRBV6-5
DNA: TGTGCCAGCAGTTACTCCTGGACAGTTAACTATGGCTACACCTTC
CDR3: CASSYSWTVNYGYTF

D: .
size: few
J: TRBJ2-5
V: TRBV5-1
DNA: TGCGCCAGCAGCTTGGCCCTGGGGGGACGGGAGACCCAGTACTTC
CDR3: CASSLALGGRETQYF

D: TRBD1
size: many
J: TRBJ2-5
V: TRBV5-5
DNA: TGTGCCAGCAGCGGTGGACAGGGAGAGACCCAGTACTTC
CDR3: CASSGGQGETQYF

D: TRBD1
size: few
J: TRBJ2-7
V: TRBV7-7
DNA: TGTGCCAGCAGCTTAGGAGGGACAGGGGGCGACTACGAGCAGTACTTC
CDR3: CASSLGGTGGDYEQYF

D: TRBD2
size: few
J: TRBJ2-3
V: TRBV7-8
DNA: TGTGCCAGCAGCTTCCAGACTAGCGGGGGCACAGATACGCAGTATTTT
CDR3: CASSFQTSGGTDTQYF

D: .
size: .
J: TRBJ2-1
V: TRBV24-1
DNA: TGTGCCACCAGTGATACTCGACAGTTACGGTTCTTC
CDR3: CATSDTRQLRFF

D: .
size: many
J: TRBJ1-2
V: TRBV2
DNA: TGTGCCAGCAGGATGGAGGGGCTTCGAGACTATGGCTACACCTTC
CDR3: CASRMEGLRDYGYTF

D: .
size: few
J: TRBJ1-2
V: TRBV12-3/TRBV12-4
DNA: TGTGCCAGCAGTCCCGCGGATTCTAACTATGGCTACACCTTC
CDR3: CASSPADSNYGYTF

D: TRBD2
size: many
J: TRBJ2-7
V: TRBV29-1
DNA: TGCAGCGTTGACAGCGGGAGGTCCTGGGGGGACGAGCAGTACTTC
CDR3: CSVDSGRSWGDEQYF